These 9 T cell receptor beta chains were sequenced from one sample in a study of T cells in localized non-small cell lung cancer. Libraries were prepared by immunoSEQ multiplex PCR; TCRdb keeps only in-frame clonotypes and omits some of them. The table has 25,000 to 35,000 clones, about 86% seen once. Sequences were derived from peripheral blood mononuclear cells, sampled before any cancer treatment. These receptors were collected from a man aged 40-75 years with stage III lung adenocarcinoma.

This sequence joins TRBV5-1 and TRBJ2-5; a weak D match, TRBD1 (6 bases). V was shortened by 2 bases and J by 1 base, with 12 bases between the two germline ends. CDR3 size: 15 residues. The germline V gene encodes CDR1 SGHRS and CDR2 YFSETQ. The CDR3 here is CASSLQGRSQETQYF. The CDR3 nucleotides read TGCGCCAGCAGCTTACAGGGAAGGAGCCAAGAGACCCAGTACTTC.

This chain connects TRBV28 to TRBJ2-7; D tentatively reads TRBD1 or TRBD2 (5 bases each). Germline V gene lookup returns CDR1 MDHEN and CDR2 SYDVKM. Trimming pared 10 bases from V and 1 base from J, leaving 14 bases between. The CDR3 is made up of 13 amino acids. The CDR3 DNA reads as TGTGCCACCGAGGGGCCCTCTTCCTACGAGCAGTACTTC. The encoded protein is CATEGPSSYEQYF. Variable domain in full (rest from reference TRBV28 and TRBJ2-7): DVKVTQSSRYLVKRTGEKVFLECVQDMDHENMFWYRQDPGLGLRLIYFSYDVKMKEKGDIPEGYSVSREKKERFSLILESASTNQTSMYLCATEGPSSYEQYFGPGTRLTVT.

The gene calls are TRBV7-9 and TRBJ2-7; D perhaps matches TRBD1 (6 bases). Trimming took off 4 bases at V and 5 bases at J, with 12 bases between the two ends. The CDR3 is 13 amino acids. The germline gives CDR1 SEHNR, CDR2 FQNEAQ (reference sequence). In nucleotides, the CDR3 is TGTGCCAGCAGCTCCCGACAGGCTAACGAGCAGTACTTC. Translated: CASSSRQANEQYF.

DNA of the CDR3: TGTGCCAGCAGCCCGGGACTAGCGGGCACAGATACGCAGTATTTT. It encodes CASSPGLAGTDTQYF. The rearrangement links TRBV5-4 to TRBJ2-3, with 11 bases that match TRBD2. The CDR3 totals 15 residues. Germline V gives CDR1 SGHNT, CDR2 YYREEE (reference sequence). V lost 4 bases to trimming and J lost 1 base; unmatched junction nucleotides: 2.

The chain combines TRBV19 with TRBJ2-2; 8 positions match TRBD2. Per the germline V gene, CDR1 is LNHDA and CDR2 is SQIVND (reference sequence). V was pared by 6 bases and J by 2 bases, with 8 bases of the junction left unmatched. CDR3 length: 16 amino acids. The CDR3 region is CASRLSGSVNTGELFF. CDR3 in DNA: TGTGCCAGTAGGTTAAGCGGGAGTGTAAACACCGGGGAGCTGTTTTTT. Full variable domain (missing parts from reference TRBV19 and TRBJ2-2): DGGITQSPKYLFRKEGQNVTLSCEQNLNHDAMYWYRQDPGQGLRLIYYSQIVNDFQKGDIAEGYSVSREKKESFPLTVTSAQKNPTAFYLCASRLSGSVNTGELFFGEGSRLTVL.

The rearrangement uses TRBV5-1 and TRBJ1-2, with 7 bases aligning to TRBD1. The length of the CDR3 is 15 residues. The junction had 7 bases not matched to a gene; V was cut back by 3 bases and J by 2 bases. Germline V CDR1 and CDR2: SGHRS, YFSETQ. The CDR3 DNA sequence: TGCGCCAGCAGCTCCGATTCGACAGGGAACTATGGCTACACCTTC. It translates to CASSSDSTGNYGYTF.

The chain uses TRBV6-1 and TRBJ1-5; perhaps TRBD1 as D (5 bases). V was shortened by 1 base and J by 6 bases, with 10 bases between the two germline ends. Germline CDR1 reads MNHNS; CDR2 reads SASEGT. The CDR3 sequence is 14 residues long. Here the CDR3 reads CASSEGRAGQPQHF. The CDR3 nucleotides read TGTGCCAGCAGTGAAGGCAGGGCCGGTCAGCCCCAGCATTTT.

The rearrangement links TRBV27 to TRBJ2-1, with D possibly TRBD2 on 6 matching bases. V was pared by 4 bases and J by 0 bases, with 10 bases between. Germline CDR1 is MNHEY and CDR2 is SMNVEV (reference sequence). This CDR3 has 15 amino acids. The CDR3 region is CASSSARDSYNEQFF. In DNA form, the CDR3 reads TGTGCCAGCAGTTCCGCGCGGGACTCCTACAATGAGCAGTTCTTC.

The V and J genes are TRBV28 and TRBJ1-1; D gene unclear. CDR1 and CDR2 (germline): MDHEN, SYDVKM. V lost 2 bases to trimming and J lost 0 bases, with 7 bases between them. The CDR3 consists of 14 residues. CDR3 coding DNA: TGTGCCAGCAGTTTACGGCCGATGAACACTGAAGCTTTCTTT. It codes for CASSLRPMNTEAFF. Full variable domain (rest looked up from reference TRBV28 and TRBJ1-1): DVKVTQSSRYLVKRTGEKVFLECVQDMDHENMFWYRQDPGLGLRLIYFSYDVKMKEKGDIPEGYSVSREKKERFSLILESASTNQTSMYLCASSLRPMNTEAFFGQGTRLTVV.